This entry concerns a single T cell receptor beta chain. Its target is unknown. This CDR3 has 14 amino acids. The V gene lost 6 bases and the J gene lost 4 bases, with 15 bases spanning the gap. Germline-derived CDR1 and CDR2 are MNHNS and SASEGT. This table comes from immunoSEQ multiplex PCR, and its TCRdb copy is limited to in-frame clones, with some not included. This sample has roughly 51,000 clones, with 75% to 90% found just once. The source of the sample is a study of radiotherapy plus CTLA-4 blockade in lung cancer. Study as a whole: Among enrolled patients, 15% to 20% responded and around 30% achieved disease control.

Study-wide points: With interferon-beta, early dynamics of blood T cell clones were reported to best predict response. After treatment with radiotherapy plus ipilimumab, TCR clones that came from the tumor expanded in blood.

The sample consisted of peripheral blood, taken from a patient treated with radiotherapy plus ipilimumab. The chain recombines TRBV6-1 with TRBJ2-5; TRBD1 is a possible D gene (5 bases). The source is a human donor with non-small cell lung cancer that progressed on radiotherapy plus ipilimumab. Some clones in this sample may be carry-over from other donors' samples. CDR3 in DNA: TGTGCCAGCAGCCTGCAGGGAATTGGAGAGACCCAGTACTTC. This sequence encodes CASSLQGIGETQYF.